The source of this T cell receptor beta chain is a study of shared clonotypes between healthy human individuals. Study as a whole: Ranging from 18 to 49 in age, donors were a couple of women and a few men. Three CD4 naive, three CD4 memory, two CD8 naive and one CD8 memory plate were used per donor. Notes on the study in general: Generation probabilities of non-shared clonotypes were lower (relative to those shared by all four donors). The researchers took only blood, and tissue repertoires probably look different.

Note on this clone: What it recognizes is unknown.

TCRdb keeps only in-frame clones here, not all; method: immunoSEQ multiplex PCR. This sample has hundreds of thousands of clones; 60% to 75% occur once, and the top ten carry 1.5% to 2%. Sample: memory CD4+ T cells sorted from blood. The subset was: CD45RA-negative fraction. The sequence derives from a woman in her twenties or thirties in good health.

The CDR3 DNA sequence: TGCGCCAGCAGCCAAGTAGGGACAGGGGAAGAGACCCAGTACTTC. Its translation is CASSQVGTGEETQYF. The chain uses TRBV4-1 and TRBJ2-5, with TRBD1 identical over 10 bases. Per the germline V gene, CDR1 is MGHRA and CDR2 is YSYEKL. Losses at the gene ends were 1 base for V and 3 bases for J; bases not matched to a gene: 2. The CDR3 totals 15 residues.